The clone carrying this TCR beta chain occurred many times. What it recognizes is unknown. Per the authors' pipeline: The study's classifier, a distant-metastasis tool for papillary thyroid cancer, was built using CDR3 differences across clinicopathological groups. TCRdb redid the clone calls on the PCR reads using MiXCR. The V and J calls and clone size are TCRdb's, not the authors'. This repertoire shows tens of thousands of clones, 9.5% to 15% found once; its top ten account for 10% to 12%. Thyroid surgery was preceded by no treatment in any patient. The data were obtained in a study of metastatic and nonmetastatic thyroid tumors. Study conclusions and caveats: Relative to benign nodules, malignant thyroid tumors were reportedly characterized by significantly elevated TCR beta diversity in blood and tumor.

The germline CDR1 and CDR2 sequences are LNHNV and YYDKDF (reference sequence). V was pared by 0 bases and J by 7 bases, with 16 bases between. The CDR3 totals 17 residues. The sequenced sample consisted of blood. The chain employs TRBV15 and TRBJ1-6; perhaps TRBD1 as D (5 bases). This TCR was recovered from a female donor with papillary thyroid cancer or a benign thyroid nodule (not recorded which). Some clones in this sample may be carry-over from other donors' samples. The chain's CDR3 is CATSRDSAGARNSPLHF. CDR3 sequence (DNA): TGTGCCACCAGCAGAGATTCGGCCGGGGCGAGGAATTCACCCCTCCACTTT.